This entry concerns a single T cell receptor (beta chain). Measured with immunoSEQ multiplex PCR; TCRdb has only the in-frame clones, and not every one. In the table there are 100,000 or so clones, about four fifths of which are singletons. This entry belongs to a study of blood T cell repertoires in COVID-19. Across the whole study: Sample material is recorded as cDNA or gDNA derived from T cells, B-cell-depleted T cells, or PBMCs.

J gave up 7 bases and V 3 bases, and 7 bases lay outside the gene matches. The V gene's germline CDR1 is SEHNR and CDR2 FQNEAQ (reference sequence). This CDR3 region has 15 residues. The specimen sequenced was peripheral blood. The rearrangement links TRBV7-9 to TRBJ2-1; 9 bases map to TRBD2. The sequence came from a woman aged 55-70 years with acute or convalescent COVID-19. For the CDR3, the DNA is TGTGCCAGCAGCTTCGCTAGCGGGGTCTATAATGAGCAGTTCTTC. Its translation: CASSFASGVYNEQFF.